This TCR beta chain was identified in a study of identical twins. Study results and limitations: Sequences that were out-of-frame, alpha and twin-shared displayed an excess of low generation probability.

This clonotype was seen more than once but under ten times. Its antigen is as yet unknown. Template switching added a universal primer site; cDNA carried unique molecular identifiers. MiXCR, run by TCRdb on the 5' RACE reads, gives a single entry per CDR3 protein. The sample consists of hundreds of thousands of distinct CDR3 sequences, about 18% of them appearing once. V was trimmed by 2 bases and J by 2 bases, leaving 16 bases between them. This CDR3 has 16 amino acids. The germline V gene has CDR1 KGHSH and CDR2 LQKENI. This sample also appeared in a second study, on T cells expressing NK-cell markers. That paper notes: Most of the eight sequenced donors tested HCMV-seropositive; one tested seronegative. Where a few donors were concerned, these clonotypes also led the CD3+CD56-NKG2C+ fraction.

This receptor was obtained from a woman between 18 and 29 years old in good health. The chain recombines TRBV18 with TRBJ2-7; a weak D match, TRBD1 (6 bases). Source material: PBMCs. In nucleotides, the CDR3 is TGTGCCAGCTCACCAGATCGGACCAGGGGTACCTACGAGCAGTACTTC. Translating gives CASSPDRTRGTYEQYF.